This T cell receptor (beta chain) was sequenced in a study of blood T cell repertoires in COVID-19. Turning to the study itself: Samples came from the United States, Italy and Spain, spanning acute and convalescent COVID-19. PBMCs, B-cell-depleted T cells, or T cells provided the cDNA or gDNA that made up the material.

The authors' processing: The authors estimated nucleated cell counts from reference gene primer amplification. This table comes from immunoSEQ multiplex PCR, and its TCRdb copy is limited to in-frame clones, with some not included. V, J and clone size were drawn from that table, and D and trimming were deduced from the DNA. This sample has about 260,000 clones, with about 80% found just once. The sample consisted of peripheral blood. The sequence was collected from a woman at least 80 years old with acute or convalescent COVID-19.

The CDR3 region is CASSYEALTNSPLHF. For the CDR3, the DNA is TGTGCCAGCAGTTACGAAGCCCTAACGAATTCACCCCTCCACTTT. The chain recombines TRBV6-5 with TRBJ1-6; D unresolved. Trimming took off 2 bases at V and 7 bases at J, with 12 bases between the two ends. The CDR3 consists of 15 residues. CDR1 and CDR2 from the germline V gene are MNHEY and SVGAGI.